The rows below give T cell receptor beta chains drawn from one sample of a study of shared clonotypes between healthy human individuals. Method: immunoSEQ multiplex PCR; TCRdb's copy keeps in-frame clones and lacks some. Of fewer than 200,000 clones in the sample, just under 95% are singletons; the top ten hold around 0.067%. Sequencing was done on a sample of naive CD4+ T cells sorted from blood. These receptors were taken from a young woman in good health. The CDR3 runs from the conserved cysteine through the conserved F or W. A D gene is named only where the DNA matches it firmly. Size is stated for part of the rows, as once, few or many counts, or as a class when the clone is expanded.

j_gene | d_gene | abundance | v_gene | CDR3aa | CDR3nt
TRBJ2-7 | - | - | TRBV18 | CASSRPGRLYEQYF | TGTGCCAGCTCACGACCGGGCCGCCTCTACGAGCAGTACTTC
TRBJ2-2 | TRBD2 | - | TRBV5-1 | CASSGGTRETGELFF | TGCGCCAGCAGTGGGGGGACTAGAGAGACCGGGGAGCTGTTTTTT
TRBJ1-2 | TRBD1 | - | TRBV5-1 | CASSRDSPNYGYTF | TGCGCCAGCAGCCGGGACAGCCCTAACTATGGCTACACCTTC
TRBJ2-7 | - | - | TRBV11-3 | CASSLSGTYEQYF | TGTGCCAGCAGCCTTAGCGGCACCTACGAGCAGTACTTC
TRBJ2-7 | TRBD2 | once | TRBV5-3 | CARSDPSGLIPYEQYF | TGTGCCAGAAGCGATCCTAGCGGCCTAATCCCCTACGAGCAGTACTTC
TRBJ1-1 | - | - | TRBV27 | CASRELGRGMNTEAFF | TGTGCCAGCAGGGAACTCGGCCGAGGGATGAACACTGAAGCTTTCTTT
TRBJ2-7 | - | - | TRBV11-2 | CASSLDLGSSYEQYF | TGTGCCAGCAGCTTAGATCTTGGCAGCTCCTACGAGCAGTACTTC
TRBJ1-2 | TRBD1 | once | TRBV18 | CASSPIVPGQGNYGYTF | TGTGCCAGCTCACCGATCGTCCCGGGACAGGGAAACTATGGCTACACCTTC
TRBJ2-7 | TRBD1 | - | TRBV19 | CASSRTGGAYEQYF | TGTGCCAGTAGCAGGACAGGGGGCGCGTACGAGCAGTACTTC
TRBJ2-1 | - | - | TRBV15 | CATSRDTGGTYNEQFF | TGTGCCACCAGCAGAGATACCGGGGGAACCTACAATGAGCAGTTCTTC
TRBJ1-1 | TRBD1 | - | TRBV18 | CASSPSRQGVNTEAFF | TGTGCCAGCTCACCAAGTAGACAGGGGGTGAACACTGAAGCTTTCTTT
TRBJ1-5 | TRBD1 | - | TRBV27 | CASSLTGFNQPQHF | TGTGCCAGCAGTTTGACAGGGTTCAATCAGCCCCAGCATTTT
TRBJ1-1 | - | - | TRBV18 | CASSPKGGEAFF | TGTGCCAGCTCACCAAAAGGGGGTGAAGCTTTCTTT
TRBJ1-3 | - | - | TRBV28 | CASSRPARSSGNTIYF | TGTGCCAGCAGTCGACCTGCACGATCTTCTGGAAACACCATATATTTT
TRBJ2-7 | - | - | TRBV5-5 | CASSSRDIRPSYEQYF | TGTGCCAGCAGCTCCCGGGACATTCGACCCTCCTACGAGCAGTACTTC
TRBJ2-5 | TRBD2 | - | TRBV4-1 | CASSQGLATETQYF | TGCGCCAGCAGCCAAGGACTAGCGACAGAGACCCAGTACTTC
TRBJ1-1 | - | - | TRBV5-1 | CASSLDGALNTEAFF | TGCGCCAGCAGCTTGGATGGAGCGCTGAACACTGAAGCTTTCTTT